One sample yielded the 17 T cell receptor beta chains listed below, sequenced in a study of response to subunit inactivated influenza vaccine. TCRdb fed the RT-PCR reads into MiXCR, producing one record per CDR3 protein. The table lists 800,000 to 1,000,000 distinct CDR3 sequences, roughly 20% of them singletons. This material consisted of PBMCs from blood, taken 4 to 6 days after vaccination. These receptor sequences come from a man aged 45 to 65 who received an inactivated influenza vaccine.

This clonotype was counted at least ten times. The V call is TRBV18, the J call TRBJ2-3, with 10 bases identical to TRBD1. J was trimmed by 3 bases and V by 8 bases; bases with no gene match: 8. The CDR3 has 15 amino acids. Germline assignment: CDR1 KGHSH and CDR2 LQKENI. The CDR3 coding sequence is TGTGCCAGCAGCCCCCGGACAGGGGGAACAGATACGCAGTATTTT. Protein product: CASSPRTGGTDTQYF.

This clonotype was seen ten or more times. V and J are TRBV12-3 or TRBV12-4 and TRBJ2-1; 9 nucleotides align to TRBD1. Trimming cost V 5 bases and J 4 bases; bases outside gene matches: 9. There are 16 residues in the CDR3. CDR3 nucleotides: TGTGCCAGCAGTCCGACCTCCGGGACAGGGTACAATGAGCAGTTCTTC. This sequence encodes CASSPTSGTGYNEQFF.

In regard to this clonotype: Being one base from a much bigger clone, this may be a read error. The rearrangement joins TRBV11-2 to TRBJ2-7, with 14 positions matching TRBD2. CDR3 length: 19 amino acids. The trim removed 4 bases at V and 3 bases at J, leaving 14 bases unmatched. The germline CDR1 and CDR2 sequences are SGHAT and FQNNGV. In DNA, the CDR3 is TGTGCCAGCAGCTCGGACGGGACTAGCGGGAGTCGGTGGAGCTACGAGCAGTACTTC. Amino acids: CASSSDGTSGSRWSYEQYF.

CDR3: CASSRSPRDRDSYNEQFF. The CDR3 DNA is TGCGCCAGCAGCCGAAGCCCGAGGGACAGGGACTCCTACAATGAGCAGTTCTTC. The chain joins TRBV4-1 to TRBJ2-1, with 9 bases fitting TRBD1. The CDR3 is made up of 18 amino acids. Germline lookup yields CDR1 MGHRA and CDR2 YSYEKL. The V segment lost 4 bases and the J segment 0 bases; nucleotides outside the gene matches: 10.

This chain uses TRBV20-1 with TRBJ2-5, with TRBD2 matching over 9 bases. The germline CDR1 and CDR2 sequences are DFQATT and SNEGSKA (reference sequence). The CDR3 has 12 residues. V shed 6 bases, J shed 4 bases, and the junction held 3 bases outside the gene matches. CDR3 in amino acids: CSAISGRETQYF. Here the CDR3 DNA reads TGCAGTGCAATTAGCGGGAGAGAGACCCAGTACTTC.

This chain joins TRBV6-5 and TRBJ1-3; the D is unclear. V was trimmed by 0 bases and J by 1 base, leaving 7 bases between them. Germline V gene data show CDR1 as MNHEY and CDR2 as SVGAGI. The CDR3 is 15 amino acids. CDR3 coding DNA: TGTGCCAGCAGTTACTCGTTAGGGTCTGGAAACACCATATATTTT. Amino acids: CASSYSLGSGNTIYF.

This clonotype was seen ten or more times. The chain employs TRBV18 and TRBJ2-3; D is unresolved. Germline V gene sequence: CDR1 KGHSH, CDR2 LQKENI. This CDR3 contains 13 residues. Trimming removed 8 bases from V and 3 bases from J, with 12 bases in between. This CDR3 reads CASSPPATDTQYF. The CDR3 DNA sequence: TGTGCCAGCAGCCCACCCGCGACAGATACGCAGTATTTT.

This clonotype was counted only a few times. The genes are TRBV20-1 and TRBJ2-5; perhaps TRBD2 as D (5 bases). Germline CDR1 DFQATT, CDR2 SNEGSKA (reference sequence). The CDR3 is 13 residues long. Trimming removed 4 bases from V and 2 bases from J, with 11 bases in between. In DNA form, the CDR3 reads TGCAGTGCTATACTAGGCATTCAAGAGACCCAGTACTTC. Translation gives CSAILGIQETQYF.

This clonotype appeared many times. V is TRBV5-1 and J is TRBJ1-3, with 8 nucleotides matching TRBD1. The CDR3 covers 16 residues. The V and J ends lost 4 bases and 1 base, in that order; junction bases with no gene match: 7. Germline V gene lookup returns CDR1 SGHRS and CDR2 YFSETQ. The DNA for the CDR3 is TGCGCCAGCAGCCCTGACACAGGGGGTTCTGGAAACACCATATATTTT. Its protein product is CASSPDTGGSGNTIYF.

This rearrangement joins TRBV15 to TRBJ2-5, with D tentatively TRBD2 (6 bases). Germline CDR1 and CDR2: LNHNV and YYDKDF (reference sequence). This CDR3 has 14 residues. V was clipped by 5 bases and J by 2 bases, with 12 bases between them. The CDR3 coding sequence is TGTGCCACCAGCGGTAGACTAGGGCAAGAGACCCAGTACTTC. It specifies CATSGRLGQETQYF.

The gene calls are TRBV20-1 and TRBJ2-5; 11 positions agree with TRBD2. The CDR3 length is 16 residues. J gave up 4 bases and V 2 bases, and 9 bases lay outside the gene matches. Germline loops: CDR1 DFQATT, CDR2 SNEGSKA (reference sequence). The CDR3 reads CSARYSGRAMGETQYF. In DNA, the CDR3 is TGCAGTGCTAGATATAGCGGGAGGGCCATGGGAGAGACCCAGTACTTC.

V usage is TRBV29-1 and J usage is TRBJ2-3; maybe TRBD2 (6 bases). Germline V gene data show CDR1 as SQVTM and CDR2 as ANQGSEA. The CDR3 runs to 13 residues. V lost 3 bases to trimming and J lost 2 bases, with 9 bases between them. In DNA form, the CDR3 reads TGCAGCGTTGATCGCGGGGCCACAGATACGCAGTATTTT. Amino acid sequence: CSVDRGATDTQYF.

The V gene is TRBV7-2, the J gene TRBJ2-3; D gene uncertain. CDR1 and CDR2 from the germline V gene are SGHTA and FQGNSA. V lost 4 bases, J lost 8 bases, and 13 bases lay in between. This CDR3 region has 13 residues. CDR3 region: CASSSRYPGTQYF. In nucleotides, the CDR3 is TGTGCCAGCAGCTCCAGATACCCGGGTACGCAGTATTTT.

This clonotype was counted at least ten times. The gene calls are TRBV5-1 and TRBJ2-5; no clear D gene. The CDR3 has 14 amino acids. The V end lost 0 bases, the J end lost 3 bases, and 9 bases lay between the germline ends. Germline CDR1 reads SGHRS; CDR2 reads YFSETQ. The CDR3 sequence: CASSLEGRKETQYF. The CDR3 DNA sequence: TGCGCCAGCAGCTTGGAGGGCAGAAAAGAGACCCAGTACTTC. The full variable domain, with the rest looked up from reference TRBV5-1 and TRBJ2-5, is KAGVTQTPRYLIKTRGQQVTLSCSPISGHRSVSWYQQTPGQGLQFLFEYFSETQRNKGNFPGRFSGRQFSNSRSEMNVSTLELGDSALYLCASSLEGRKETQYFGPGTRLLVL.

The V call is TRBV7-9, the J call TRBJ2-3, with D perhaps given as TRBD1 or TRBD2 (5 bases each). Trimming left V 5 bases short and J 2 bases short, with 14 bases between. The CDR3 runs 15 residues. Per the germline V gene, CDR1 is SEHNR and CDR2 is FQNEAQ (reference sequence). The CDR3 nucleotides read TGTGCCAGCAGCCCACCCGGGGACGACACAGATACGCAGTATTTT. Translation gives CASSPPGDDTDTQYF.

This chain connects TRBV12-3 or TRBV12-4 to TRBJ2-2; D may be TRBD2 (5 bases). This CDR3 spans 13 amino acids. The ends were cut back, 6 bases at V and 5 bases at J, with 10 bases in the middle. In DNA form, the CDR3 reads TGTGCCAGCAGGGGAGTGCGAACCGGGGAGCTGTTTTTT. Residues: CASRGVRTGELFF.

V gene TRBV6-5 combines with J gene TRBJ1-1, with a weak D call TRBD1 (6 bases). V dropped 4 bases and J dropped 5 bases, with 8 bases sitting between them. Germline CDR1 is MNHEY and CDR2 is SVGAGI. CDR3 length: 12 residues. CDR3 protein: CASSSDRTEAFF. As DNA, the CDR3 is TGTGCCAGCAGTTCGGACAGAACTGAAGCTTTCTTT.